This T cell receptor beta chain was sequenced during a study of CD8+ T cells in alopecia areata. General observations from the study: Lesional tissue from the scalp (especially in alopecia totalis/universalis) showed higher clonality than normal scalp.

V lost 2 bases and J lost 2, with 7 bases in between. Germline V gene data show CDR1 as MNHEY and CDR2 as SMNVEV (reference sequence). The CDR3 consists of 13 residues. With respect to this clone: Its antigen is as yet unknown.

RNA extraction and reverse transcription yielded cDNA as sequencing template. Sequencing was performed with immunoSEQ multiplex PCR; in TCRdb, only in-frame clones are kept and a portion is missing. The table includes over 150,000 clones, about 56% detected once. It was from PBMCs that CD4+ and CD8+ T cells were sorted. This chain links TRBV27 with TRBJ2-7; D gene unclear. The source of this sequence is a human donor in good health. Sequencing was performed on CD8+ T cells sorted from blood. The CDR3 here is CASSLSLTYEQYF. The CDR3 bases are TGTGCCAGCAGTTTAAGCCTGACCTACGAGCAGTACTTC.